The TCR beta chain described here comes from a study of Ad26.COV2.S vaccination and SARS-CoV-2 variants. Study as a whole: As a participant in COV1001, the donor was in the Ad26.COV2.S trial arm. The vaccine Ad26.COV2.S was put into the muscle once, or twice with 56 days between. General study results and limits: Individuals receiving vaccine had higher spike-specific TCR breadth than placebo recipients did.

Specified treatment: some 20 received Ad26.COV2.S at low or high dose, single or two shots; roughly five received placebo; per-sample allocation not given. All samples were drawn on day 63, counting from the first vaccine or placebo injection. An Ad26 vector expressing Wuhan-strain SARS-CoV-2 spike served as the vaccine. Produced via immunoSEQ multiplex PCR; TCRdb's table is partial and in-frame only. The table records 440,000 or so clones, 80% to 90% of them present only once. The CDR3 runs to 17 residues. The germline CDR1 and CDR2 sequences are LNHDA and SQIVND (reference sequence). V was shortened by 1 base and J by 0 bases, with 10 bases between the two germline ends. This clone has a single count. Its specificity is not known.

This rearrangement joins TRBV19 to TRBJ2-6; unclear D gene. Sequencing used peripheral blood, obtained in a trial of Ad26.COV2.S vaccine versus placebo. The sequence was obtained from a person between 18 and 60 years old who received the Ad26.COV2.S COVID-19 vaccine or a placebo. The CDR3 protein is CASSIVGLGSGANVLTF. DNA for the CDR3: TGTGCCAGTAGTATAGTGGGTTTGGGCTCTGGGGCCAACGTCCTGACTTTC.